This T cell receptor beta chain was captured in a study of blood T cells in healthy people across ages. Losses at the gene ends were 7 bases for V and 3 bases for J; bases not matched to a gene: 6. The CDR3 loop spans 14 amino acids. Sample-barcoded 5' priming and a J-beta primer mix drove a second PCR of 7 to 11 cycles. MiXCR was run by TCRdb on the 5' RACE reads, yielding one entry per CDR3 protein. The table records 790,000 or so distinct CDR3 sequences, about 42% of them present only once. Sequenced material: blood. This rearrangement joins TRBV12-3 or TRBV12-4 to TRBJ1-1; 9 nucleotides align to TRBD1. The sequence was obtained from an elderly man in good health. Here the CDR3 DNA reads TGTGCCAGCAATACAGGGGGCCTCTACACTGAAGCTTTCTTT. Protein product: CASNTGGLYTEAFF.